These T cell receptor beta chains were read from a single sample in a study of OX40 agonist ivuxolimab in advanced cancers. Assay used: immunoSEQ multiplex PCR; TCRdb lists only in-frame clones, some missing. This table holds about 46,000 clones, 75% to 95% found once. The sample was CD4+ or CD8+ T cells sorted from blood, taken in a trial of the OX40 agonist ivuxolimab. These receptors were taken from an adult with an advanced solid tumor such as melanoma, head and neck, liver or kidney cancer. Each CDR3 is given with its conserved first and last residue. A D gene is named only where the DNA matches it firmly. Some rows mark clone size as missing; the rest say once, few, many or name a class of expanded clone.

v_gene: TRBV4-3; j_gene: TRBJ2-7; d_gene: .; abundance: .; CDR3aa: CASSQDLGIKDEQYF; CDR3nt: TGCGCCAGCAGCCAAGATCTGGGGATTAAGGACGAGCAGTACTTC
v_gene: TRBV7-2; j_gene: TRBJ2-4; d_gene: TRBD1; abundance: .; CDR3aa: CASSLALGQGEYF; CDR3nt: TGTGCCAGCAGCTTGGCCCTGGGACAGGGGGAGTACTTC
v_gene: TRBV6-5; j_gene: TRBJ1-1; d_gene: .; abundance: .; CDR3aa: CASTLPGPEAFF; CDR3nt: TGTGCCAGCACCCTCCCGGGTCCTGAAGCTTTCTTT
v_gene: TRBV5-4; j_gene: TRBJ2-1; d_gene: .; abundance: few; CDR3aa: CASSLDAGEQFF; CDR3nt: TGTGCCAGCAGCTTAGACGCGGGGGAGCAGTTCTTC
v_gene: TRBV9; j_gene: TRBJ2-4; d_gene: .; abundance: .; CDR3aa: CASSVGNSGKRNIQYF; CDR3nt: TGTGCCAGCAGCGTAGGAAATAGCGGAAAAAGGAACATTCAGTACTTC
v_gene: TRBV4-1; j_gene: TRBJ1-2; d_gene: .; abundance: .; CDR3aa: CASSQLGVNYGYTF; CDR3nt: TGCGCCAGCAGCCAACTCGGGGTTAACTATGGCTACACCTTC
v_gene: TRBV19; j_gene: TRBJ1-1; d_gene: TRBD1; abundance: .; CDR3aa: CASSTLPGQGSTEAFF; CDR3nt: TGTGCCAGTAGTACCCTCCCGGGACAGGGGAGCACTGAAGCTTTCTTT
v_gene: TRBV6-5; j_gene: TRBJ2-3; d_gene: TRBD2; abundance: .; CDR3aa: CASSYSGLAFPDTQYF; CDR3nt: TGTGCCAGCAGTTACTCGGGACTAGCTTTCCCAGATACGCAGTATTTT
v_gene: TRBV9; j_gene: TRBJ2-7; d_gene: .; abundance: .; CDR3aa: CASSQGTRTYEQYF; CDR3nt: TGTGCCAGCAGCCAGGGGACACGGACCTACGAGCAGTACTTC
v_gene: TRBV6-1; j_gene: TRBJ1-5; d_gene: .; abundance: .; CDR3aa: CASSEALPGARGQPQHF; CDR3nt: TGTGCCAGCAGTGAAGCGCTTCCGGGGGCGCGAGGTCAGCCCCAGCATTTT
v_gene: TRBV30; j_gene: TRBJ2-1; d_gene: .; abundance: .; CDR3aa: CAWSVEGLTYNEQFF; CDR3nt: TGTGCCTGGAGCGTTGAGGGGCTCACCTACAATGAGCAGTTCTTC
v_gene: TRBV28; j_gene: TRBJ2-2; d_gene: TRBD1; abundance: .; CDR3aa: CASIPAGGYTGELFF; CDR3nt: TGTGCCAGCATCCCCGCAGGGGGCTATACCGGGGAGCTGTTTTTT
v_gene: TRBV19; j_gene: TRBJ1-5; d_gene: .; abundance: .; CDR3aa: CASSIGGDNQPQHF; CDR3nt: TGTGCCAGTAGTATAGGGGGGGATAATCAGCCCCAGCATTTT
v_gene: TRBV28; j_gene: TRBJ1-2; d_gene: .; abundance: .; CDR3aa: CASSPPGGEWGYGYTF; CDR3nt: TGTGCCAGCAGTCCCCCAGGAGGGGAATGGGGCTATGGCTACACCTTC
v_gene: TRBV5-8; j_gene: TRBJ1-4; d_gene: .; abundance: once; CDR3aa: CASQLVSEKLFF; CDR3nt: TGTGCCAGCCAACTCGTATCGGAAAAACTGTTTTTT
v_gene: TRBV11-2; j_gene: TRBJ1-1; d_gene: .; abundance: .; CDR3aa: CASIPLRRPSGAFF; CDR3nt: TGTGCCAGCATCCCCCTCCGGCGGCCCTCTGGGGCTTTCTTT
v_gene: TRBV7-6; j_gene: TRBJ2-1; d_gene: .; abundance: .; CDR3aa: CASSLPANEQFF; CDR3nt: TGTGCCAGCAGCTTACCCGCGAATGAGCAGTTCTTC
v_gene: TRBV7-9; j_gene: TRBJ1-4; d_gene: .; abundance: once; CDR3aa: CASSSSEKLFF; CDR3nt: TGTGCCAGCAGCTCATCTGAAAAACTGTTTTTT
v_gene: TRBV2; j_gene: TRBJ1-2; d_gene: TRBD1; abundance: .; CDR3aa: CASSRQGHGYTF; CDR3nt: TGTGCCAGCAGCCGACAGGGGCATGGCTACACCTTC
v_gene: TRBV4-1; j_gene: TRBJ2-5; d_gene: TRBD2; abundance: .; CDR3aa: CASSQGAGGPQETQYF; CDR3nt: TGCGCCAGCAGCCAAGGAGCGGGGGGCCCCCAAGAGACCCAGTACTTC
v_gene: TRBV29-1; j_gene: TRBJ2-1; d_gene: TRBD2; abundance: .; CDR3aa: CSVEGTSGRSSYNEQFF; CDR3nt: TGCAGCGTTGAGGGAACTAGCGGGAGGAGCTCCTACAATGAGCAGTTCTTC
v_gene: TRBV27; j_gene: TRBJ1-1; d_gene: .; abundance: .; CDR3aa: CASSPQGGAAFF; CDR3nt: TGTGCCAGCAGTCCCCAGGGAGGGGCAGCTTTCTTT
v_gene: TRBV19; j_gene: TRBJ2-2; d_gene: .; abundance: .; CDR3aa: CASSDGGELFF; CDR3nt: TGTGCCAGTAGTGACGGCGGGGAGCTGTTTTTT
v_gene: TRBV15; j_gene: TRBJ2-2; d_gene: .; abundance: once; CDR3aa: CATSRDRGPGELFF; CDR3nt: TGTGCCACCAGCAGAGATCGGGGACCCGGGGAGCTGTTTTTT
v_gene: TRBV6-5; j_gene: TRBJ2-3; d_gene: TRBD2; abundance: .; CDR3aa: CASKAGGLHTDTQYF; CDR3nt: TGTGCCAGCAAGGCGGGGGGGCTGCACACAGATACGCAGTATTTT
v_gene: TRBV15; j_gene: TRBJ2-1; d_gene: TRBD1; abundance: .; CDR3aa: CATSRDGYRTGPYNEQFF; CDR3nt: TGTGCCACCAGCAGAGATGGTTATAGGACAGGGCCCTACAATGAGCAGTTCTTC
v_gene: TRBV7-8; j_gene: TRBJ1-4; d_gene: .; abundance: .; CDR3aa: CASSLEDTGGEKLFF; CDR3nt: TGTGCCAGCAGCTTAGAGGACACGGGGGGTGAAAAACTGTTTTTT
v_gene: TRBV9; j_gene: TRBJ2-7; d_gene: .; abundance: .; CDR3aa: CASSVEDMSYEQYF; CDR3nt: TGTGCCAGCAGCGTAGAGGACATGTCCTACGAGCAGTACTTC
v_gene: TRBV28; j_gene: TRBJ1-5; d_gene: TRBD1; abundance: .; CDR3aa: CASRPRTGAFNQPQHF; CDR3nt: TGTGCCAGCAGACCACGGACAGGGGCCTTTAATCAGCCCCAGCATTTT
v_gene: TRBV5-1; j_gene: TRBJ2-1; d_gene: TRBD2; abundance: .; CDR3aa: CASSLTTNSGEPPGEQFF; CDR3nt: TGCGCCAGCAGCCTCACGACAAATAGCGGGGAGCCCCCCGGTGAGCAGTTCTTC
v_gene: TRBV7-9; j_gene: TRBJ1-2; d_gene: .; abundance: .; CDR3aa: CASSPPGTPVGYTF; CDR3nt: TGTGCCAGCAGCCCACCCGGGACGCCCGTCGGCTACACCTTC
v_gene: TRBV19; j_gene: TRBJ2-7; d_gene: .; abundance: .; CDR3aa: CASSISPYEQYF; CDR3nt: TGTGCCAGTAGTATCTCCCCCTACGAGCAGTACTTC
v_gene: TRBV7-8; j_gene: TRBJ1-1; d_gene: .; abundance: .; CDR3aa: CASSLGPPGAVNTEAFF; CDR3nt: TGTGCCAGCAGCTTAGGACCCCCCGGGGCCGTGAACACTGAAGCTTTCTTT
v_gene: TRBV4-1; j_gene: TRBJ2-5; d_gene: .; abundance: .; CDR3aa: CASSLPPGSGEETQYF; CDR3nt: TGCGCCAGCAGCCTACCTCCGGGCAGTGGTGAAGAGACCCAGTACTTC
v_gene: TRBV7-9; j_gene: TRBJ2-5; d_gene: TRBD1; abundance: .; CDR3aa: CASSSDRGQETQYF; CDR3nt: TGTGCCAGCAGCTCAGACAGGGGGCAAGAGACCCAGTACTTC
v_gene: TRBV13; j_gene: TRBJ2-1; d_gene: .; abundance: .; CDR3aa: CASRQISGTRNEQFF; CDR3nt: TGTGCCAGCAGACAGATCTCCGGGACTCGGAATGAGCAGTTCTTC
v_gene: TRBV9; j_gene: TRBJ2-1; d_gene: TRBD2; abundance: once; CDR3aa: CASSPLAGVRNEQFF; CDR3nt: TGTGCCAGCAGCCCACTAGCGGGAGTTAGGAATGAGCAGTTCTTC
v_gene: TRBV4-3; j_gene: TRBJ2-6; d_gene: TRBD1; abundance: few; CDR3aa: CASSQVTGVGANVLTF; CDR3nt: TGCGCCAGCAGCCAAGTAACAGGGGTCGGGGCCAACGTCCTGACTTTC
v_gene: TRBV11-1; j_gene: TRBJ1-1; d_gene: .; abundance: .; CDR3aa: CASSLGENTEAFF; CDR3nt: TGTGCCAGCAGCTTAGGTGAGAACACTGAAGCTTTCTTT
v_gene: TRBV4-2; j_gene: TRBJ2-1; d_gene: .; abundance: .; CDR3aa: CASSQEEVRYNEQFF; CDR3nt: TGTGCCAGCAGCCAAGAAGAGGTCAGATACAATGAGCAGTTCTTC
v_gene: TRBV9; j_gene: TRBJ2-1; d_gene: .; abundance: .; CDR3aa: CASSVRPGYADQFF; CDR3nt: TGTGCCAGCAGCGTACGCCCCGGTTATGCCGACCAGTTCTTC
v_gene: TRBV5-1; j_gene: TRBJ1-4; d_gene: .; abundance: once; CDR3aa: CASSLQATNEKLFF; CDR3nt: TGCGCCAGCAGCTTACAGGCAACTAATGAAAAACTGTTTTTT
v_gene: TRBV5-1; j_gene: TRBJ1-1; d_gene: .; abundance: .; CDR3aa: CASSLGRGGDTEAFF; CDR3nt: TGCGCCAGCAGCTTGGGCAGGGGAGGGGACACTGAAGCTTTCTTT
v_gene: TRBV7-6; j_gene: TRBJ1-1; d_gene: TRBD1; abundance: .; CDR3aa: CASSLAGQGTNTEAFF; CDR3nt: TGTGCCAGCAGCTTAGCTGGACAGGGGACGAACACTGAAGCTTTCTTT
v_gene: TRBV11-2; j_gene: TRBJ2-7; d_gene: .; abundance: .; CDR3aa: CASSSPASSGSYEQYF; CDR3nt: TGTGCCAGCAGCTCCCCCGCTAGCTCCGGCTCCTACGAGCAGTACTTC